Each of the 29 T cell receptor beta chains below was sequenced from the same sample in a study of beta chain features in type 1 diabetes. Expressed TCRB transcripts were sequenced because the entire RNA isolate underwent reverse transcription. Here immunoSEQ multiplex PCR was the method, and the copy in TCRdb shows in-frame clones only, minus some. This table holds 400,000 to 600,000 clones, over 25% found once. Sequences were obtained from naive CD4+ T cells from blood. Receptors were obtained from a young man in good health.

In this sample, this clone turned up a few times. The gene calls are TRBV5-6 and TRBJ1-2, with a tentative D call TRBD1 (5 bases). This CDR3 is built from 14 residues. V shed 0 bases and J shed 7 bases, with 13 bases lying between them. Germline CDR1 reads SGHDT; CDR2 reads YYEEEE. CDR3 in DNA: TGTGCCAGCAGCTTGGGACCAGGGCTGTCTGGCTACACCTTC. This encodes CASSLGPGLSGYTF.

A word on this clone: This CDR3 is also generated by other DNA sequences in the sample. V and J are TRBV30 and TRBJ2-5; no clear D gene. The CDR3 has 11 amino acids. Trimming took 3 bases from V and 5 from J, leaving 7 bases between them. The germline gives CDR1 GTSNPN, CDR2 SVGIG (reference sequence). In nucleotides, the CDR3 is TGTGCCTGGAGGGGCCGGGAGACCCAGTACTTC. It yields the protein CAWRGRETQYF.

This sequence joins TRBV5-4 and TRBJ1-4, with D unresolved. The CDR3 is 13 amino acids. The V end was cut by 5 bases, the J end by 7 bases, with 12 bases between. Germline V gene sequence: CDR1 SGHNT, CDR2 YYREEE (reference sequence). The DNA of the CDR3 is TGTGCCAGCAGGAGGGAGCTCGGTGAAAAACTGTTTTTT. This encodes CASRRELGEKLFF.

The genes are TRBV28 and TRBJ1-2, with D uncertain. The V gene lost 5 bases and the J gene lost 8 bases, with 12 bases spanning the gap. The CDR3 loop spans 12 amino acids. Germline V CDR1 and CDR2: MDHEN, SYDVKM. CDR3 coding DNA: TGTGCCAGCAGTGCGACGGATTTGGGCTACACCTTC. This sequence encodes CASSATDLGYTF.

The genes are TRBV4-1 and TRBJ2-1, with 8 bases aligning to TRBD2. CDR3 length: 14 residues. Germline values: CDR1 MGHRA, CDR2 YSYEKL. After removal of 3 bases from V and 4 bases from J, the junction contained 2 bases not matched to a gene. The CDR3 DNA follows: TGCGCCAGCAGCCAGGGACTAGAGTACAATGAGCAGTTCTTC. Its translation is CASSQGLEYNEQFF.

The chain links TRBV4-1 to TRBJ2-7; D is unresolved. Germline V CDR1 and CDR2: MGHRA, YSYEKL. CDR3 length: 13 amino acids. Between the trimmed V and J ends, which lost 4 bases and 2 bases, there was a span of 9 bases. CDR3 coding DNA: TGCGCCAGCAGCCGGAACAGCGCCTACGAGCAGTACTTC. Translated: CASSRNSAYEQYF.

This clone was recorded at least ten times. The rearrangement uses TRBV7-2 and TRBJ2-6; no clear D gene. The CDR3 is made up of 13 amino acids. The V end was cut by 4 bases, the J end by 2 bases, with 3 bases between. CDR1 SGHTA and CDR2 FQGNSA come from the germline V gene. This chain's CDR3 is CASSSAGANVLTF. CDR3 in DNA: TGTGCCAGCAGCTCCGCTGGGGCCAACGTCCTGACTTTC.

This rearrangement joins TRBV5-1 to TRBJ2-2; 8 bases match TRBD2. J gave up 4 bases and V 1 base, and 6 bases lay outside the gene matches. The V gene's germline CDR1 is SGHRS and CDR2 YFSETQ. The CDR3 covers 16 residues. CDR3: CASSLFDREGTGELFF. The CDR3 nucleotides are TGCGCCAGCAGCTTGTTTGACCGGGAGGGCACCGGGGAGCTGTTTTTT.

The CDR3 protein is CAGLAPGLARYEQYF. For the CDR3, the DNA is TGCGCCGGACTAGCACCGGGACTAGCTCGCTACGAGCAGTACTTC. J is TRBJ2-7 and V is TRBV23-1; 9 bases agree with TRBD2. TRBV23-1 has ORF status, its function being uncertain. The CDR3 is made up of 15 amino acids. Germline trimming cut 11 bases from V and 3 bases from J; bases unmatched to any gene: 14.

Only a few counts were recorded for this clone. The DNA for the CDR3 is TGCAGCGTCACCGGGACCGATCAAGAGACCCAGTACTTC. This sequence encodes CSVTGTDQETQYF. This chain links TRBV29-1 with TRBJ2-5; D tentatively reads TRBD1 or TRBD2 (5 bases each). CDR3 size: 13 residues. Germline V gene data show CDR1 as SQVTM and CDR2 as ANQGSEA. Between the trimmed V and J ends, which lost 6 bases and 2 bases, there was a span of 13 bases.

The genes are TRBV27 and TRBJ2-7; weak D call: TRBD1 (6 bases). The V gene's germline CDR1 is MNHEY and CDR2 SMNVEV (reference sequence). The CDR3 has 12 residues. V lost 5 bases and J lost 9, with 14 bases in between. The CDR3 DNA sequence: TGTGCCAGCAGTGGCACAGGGCACGGGCAGTACTTC. Residues: CASSGTGHGQYF.

This chain uses TRBV7-8 with TRBJ2-3, with 9 bases fitting TRBD2. Germline V gene lookup returns CDR1 SGHVS and CDR2 FQNEAQ. V dropped 2 bases and J dropped 1; count of bases not matched to a gene: 4. The CDR3 runs 16 residues. The CDR3 is CASSLTRLAGTDTQYF. CDR3 DNA: TGTGCCAGCAGCTTAACCCGACTAGCGGGCACAGATACGCAGTATTTT.

A remark on this clone: Other DNA sequences in this specimen translate into the identical CDR3. The chain links TRBV29-1 to TRBJ1-4, with TRBD1 identical over 8 bases. The V segment lost 3 bases and the J segment 8 bases; nucleotides outside the gene matches: 5. The CDR3 spans 13 residues. Looked up from germline, CDR1 is SQVTM and CDR2 is ANQGSEA. This chain's CDR3 is CSVDRGLGEKLFF. The CDR3 bases are TGCAGCGTTGACAGGGGGCTAGGAGAAAAACTGTTTTTT. The whole variable domain, filled in from reference TRBV29-1 and TRBJ1-4, reads SAVISQKPSRDICQRGTSLTIQCQVDSQVTMMFWYRQQPGQSLTLIATANQGSEATYESGFVIDKFPISRPNLTFSTLTVSNMSPEDSSIYLCSVDRGLGEKLFFGSGTQLSVL.

CDR3 nucleotides: TGTGCCCGAGCCCTAGCGGGGGGCACAGATACGCAGTATTTT. Translating gives CARALAGGTDTQYF. This chain links TRBV30 with TRBJ2-3, with 10 bases that match TRBD2. This CDR3 spans 14 amino acids. J gave up 1 base and V 8 bases, and 6 bases lay outside the gene matches. Germline CDR1 reads GTSNPN; CDR2 reads SVGIG (reference sequence).

This clone has only a few counts. The chain couples TRBV18 to TRBJ1-5, with D perhaps matching TRBD1 (6 bases). The V end lost 6 bases, the J end lost 5 bases, and 14 bases lay between the germline ends. Germline CDR1 is KGHSH and CDR2 is LQKENI. The CDR3 is 14 residues long. CDR3 sequence: CASSHGQLHQPQHF. The CDR3 nucleotides read TGTGCCAGCTCCCACGGACAGCTTCATCAGCCCCAGCATTTT.

In this sample, this clone turned up a few times. V and J are TRBV30 and TRBJ1-2; 7 bases match TRBD1. CDR1 and CDR2 (germline): GTSNPN, SVGIG (reference sequence). Trimming cost V 0 bases and J 3 bases; bases outside gene matches: 10. The CDR3 totals 16 residues. The CDR3 DNA is TGTGCCTGGAGTGTACTCGGGACAGCCCCCTACTATGGCTACACCTTC. This sequence encodes CAWSVLGTAPYYGYTF. Looking up the rest from reference TRBV30 and TRBJ1-2 gives the full variable domain: SQTIHQWPATLVQPVGSPLSLECTVEGTSNPNLYWYRQAAGRGLQLLFYSVGIGQISSEVPQNLSASRPQDRQFILSSKKLLLSDSGFYLCAWSVLGTAPYYGYTFGSGTRLTVV.

The chain carries TRBV4-1 and TRBJ2-3; maybe TRBD1 (6 bases). Germline loops: CDR1 MGHRA, CDR2 YSYEKL. V was pared by 4 bases and J by 0 bases, with 11 bases between. This CDR3 contains 15 residues. Here the CDR3 reads CASSRDISSTDTQYF. The CDR3 bases are TGCGCCAGCAGCCGGGACATTTCTAGCACAGATACGCAGTATTTT.

The V call is TRBV27, the J call TRBJ2-7, with 12 bases aligning to TRBD1. The V gene end was trimmed by 8 bases and the J gene end by 6 bases; junction bases not matched to a gene: 5. The CDR3 contains 13 residues. Germline CDR1 MNHEY, CDR2 SMNVEV (reference sequence). CDR3 residues: CASAGQGAGEQYF. The DNA of the CDR3 is TGTGCCAGCGCGGGACAGGGGGCGGGCGAGCAGTACTTC.

The CDR3 region has the DNA TGTGCCAGCAGCCATAGGGACAACACAGATACGCAGTATTTT. Protein sequence: CASSHRDNTDTQYF. The rearrangement uses TRBV7-6 and TRBJ2-3, with D perhaps matching TRBD1 (6 bases). V lost 5 bases, J lost 2 bases, and 11 bases lay in between. The CDR3 has 14 residues. Looked up from germline, CDR1 is SGHVS and CDR2 is FNYEAQ.

The chain is built from TRBV28 and TRBJ1-1, with D perhaps matching TRBD1 (5 bases). There are 12 residues in the CDR3. V gave up 7 bases and J gave up 4 bases, with 10 bases separating them. Germline V gives CDR1 MDHEN, CDR2 SYDVKM. The CDR3 DNA follows: TGTGCCAGCACCTTCGACAGCACTGAAGCTTTCTTT. Residues: CASTFDSTEAFF.

This chain links TRBV13 with TRBJ1-4; D gene uncertain. Trimming removed 2 bases from V and 8 bases from J, with 15 bases in between. The CDR3 runs 15 residues. From germline, CDR1 is PRHDT and CDR2 FYEKMQ (reference sequence). CDR3 DNA sequence: TGTGCCAGCAGCTTAAGCGGGAATCTGGGGGAAAAACTGTTTTTT. It is translated as CASSLSGNLGEKLFF.

The chain couples TRBV10-3 to TRBJ2-3, with D hard to call. V lost 8 bases and J lost 2, with 8 bases in between. Germline V lookup: CDR1 ENHRY, CDR2 SYGVKD. The CDR3 is made up of 12 amino acids. The CDR3 region is CAIGKSTDTQYF. The CDR3 region has the DNA TGTGCCATCGGGAAGTCCACAGATACGCAGTATTTT.

J is TRBJ2-1 and V is TRBV7-2, with 11 bases fitting TRBD2. The germline V gene has CDR1 SGHTA and CDR2 FQGNSA. This CDR3 has 15 residues. Trimming cost V 5 bases and J 7 bases; bases outside gene matches: 7. CDR3 sequence (DNA): TGTGCCAGCAGCCTGATCACTAGCGGGAGTAATGAGCAGTTCTTC. Translated: CASSLITSGSNEQFF.

DNA of the CDR3: TGTGCCAGCAGCGTAGAGAGCGGGAGAGTCCCTGAGCAGTTCTTC. Its protein is CASSVESGRVPEQFF. The rearrangement joins TRBV9 to TRBJ2-1; 8 nucleotides match TRBD2. This CDR3 spans 15 amino acids. V lost 0 bases to trimming and J lost 9 bases; unmatched junction nucleotides: 8. Looked up from germline, CDR1 is SGDLS and CDR2 is YYNGEE.

The table lists this clone with a few counts. The V call is TRBV23-1, the J call TRBJ1-2, with D possibly matching TRBD1 (5 bases). TRBV23-1 is given ORF status, its function remaining uncertain. CDR3 length: 13 residues. V was cut by 8 bases and J by 8 bases, with 18 bases left in between. CDR3 bases: TGCGCCAGCGGAAAATCGGGGACGGGAGGCTACACCTTC. Residues: CASGKSGTGGYTF.

This clone was detected only a few times. This sample also contains other DNA sequences that code for the same CDR3. The chain uses TRBV18 and TRBJ2-3, with D perhaps given as TRBD1 or TRBD2 (5 bases each). V was clipped by 3 bases and J by 2 bases, with 9 bases between them. The CDR3 is made up of 14 amino acids. CDR1 is KGHSH and CDR2 is LQKENI in the germline V gene. The CDR3 nucleotides are TGTGCCAGCTCACCGAGGGGTACCACAGATACGCAGTATTTT. Its translation: CASSPRGTTDTQYF.

The rearrangement uses TRBV29-1 and TRBJ1-1; D is perhaps TRBD1 (6 bases). V was pared by 7 bases and J by 5 bases, with 14 bases between. CDR1 SQVTM and CDR2 ANQGSEA come from the germline V gene. The CDR3 runs 12 residues. The CDR3 loop is CSAYRVSTEAFF. In nucleotides, the CDR3 is TGCAGCGCCTACAGGGTATCGACTGAAGCTTTCTTT.

Only one count was recorded for this clone. The chain uses TRBV9 and TRBJ2-7; weak D call: TRBD2 (8 bases). V shed 0 bases and J shed 5 bases, with 21 bases lying between them. There are 17 residues in the CDR3. Germline CDR1 SGDLS, CDR2 YYNGEE. The chain's CDR3 is CASSVEVRGTAGDEQYF. In DNA form, the CDR3 reads TGTGCCAGCAGCGTAGAGGTCAGAGGGACAGCGGGAGACGAGCAGTACTTC.

The chain has TRBV7-9 and TRBJ1-4; D unresolved. Germline V CDR1 and CDR2: SEHNR, FQNEAQ (reference sequence). The CDR3 loop spans 14 amino acids. Trimming stripped 0 bases from V and 8 bases from J, with 10 bases between. The DNA for the CDR3 is TGTGCCAGCAGCTTAGCGGCAGGCGGCGAAAAACTGTTTTTT. This gives the protein CASSLAAGGEKLFF.